Sequencing of this T cell receptor beta chain was carried out in a study of blood T cell repertoires in COVID-19. In the study overall: Researchers got acute and convalescent COVID-19 samples from the United States, Italy and Spain.

Participants spanned ages about 18 to 100 years and resided in roughly 26 US areas. Participants' reported clinical history set cohort assignment. This table comes from immunoSEQ multiplex PCR, and its TCRdb copy is limited to in-frame clones, with some not included. The sample holds some 200,000 clones; 75% to 90% are singletons and the top ten take 3.5% to 4.5%. The ends lost 5 bases at V and 5 bases at J; junction bases unmatched: 7. Germline CDR1 WSHSY, CDR2 SAAADI. The length of the CDR3 is 15 residues. The chain combines TRBV10-2 with TRBJ2-2; 8 nucleotides agree with TRBD2. The receptor was isolated from a middle-aged woman with acute COVID-19. Source material: PBMCs or T cells enriched from blood (not recorded which). CDR3 residues: CASSLTSVGTGELFF. DNA of the CDR3: TGCGCCAGCAGTTTGACTAGCGTAGGAACCGGGGAGCTGTTTTTT.